One sample yielded the 21 T cell receptor beta chains listed below, sequenced in a study of T cell responses to AZD1222 COVID-19 vaccine. Some clones are missing from TCRdb's copy, which holds only in-frame ones; the method was immunoSEQ multiplex PCR. The table has about 110,000 clones, around 83% seen once. The source was peripheral blood, collected on day 0 of AZD1222 vaccination. Source of these receptors: an adult in good health.

V usage is TRBV12-2 and J usage is TRBJ2-1; the table's D call, TRBD2, was not checked against the DNA. TRBV12-2 is annotated as a pseudogene. The CDR3 covers 15 residues. This CDR3 reads CASRLGGGSYNEQFF. In DNA form, the CDR3 reads TGTGCAAGTCGCTTAGGCGGGGGGTCCTACAATGAGCAGTTCTTC.

This sequence joins TRBV14 and TRBJ1-3, with D maybe TRBD1 (5 bases). V was pared by 4 bases and J by 1 base, with 11 bases between. The germline gives CDR1 SGHDN, CDR2 FVKESK. The CDR3 is made up of 15 amino acids. Here the CDR3 DNA reads TGTGCCAGCAGCCGCCAGGGTTTTTCTGGAAACACCATATATTTT. Translating gives CASSRQGFSGNTIYF. The whole variable domain, remainder taken from reference TRBV14 and TRBJ1-3, is EAGVTQFPSHSVIEKGQTVTLRCDPISGHDNLYWYRRVMGKEIKFLLHFVKESKQDESGMPNNRFLAERTGGTYSTLKVQPAELEDSGVYFCASSRQGFSGNTIYFGEGSWLTVV.

The chain combines TRBV3-1 (or the pseudogene TRBV3-2) with TRBJ2-5; no clear D. The germline V gene encodes CDR1 LGHDT and CDR2 YNNKEL (reference sequence). CDR3 size: 15 residues. Trimming pared 3 bases from V and 5 bases from J, leaving 16 bases between. The CDR3 region has the DNA TGTGCCAGCAGCCATCCTAGTGATTTGTCGGAGACCCAGTACTTC. The encoded protein is CASSHPSDLSETQYF.

The V call is TRBV6-5, the J call TRBJ2-5, with unresolved D. The CDR3 is made up of 15 amino acids. CDR1 is MNHEY, CDR2 SVGAGI, per germline. Trimming shortened V by 2 bases and J by 5 bases, and 15 bases separated the two germline ends. CDR3 bases: TGTGCCAGCAGTTACGGCCGGGCCCCATTGGAGACCCAGTACTTC. Protein: CASSYGRAPLETQYF.

In its sample, this clone ranks as medium-sized (0.01 to 0.1%). The chain has TRBV28 and TRBJ2-7; perhaps TRBD2 as D (5 bases). Germline CDR1 is MDHEN and CDR2 is SYDVKM. With 2 bases removed from V and 7 bases from J, the gap between germline ends came to 18 bases. This CDR3 is 15 amino acids long. In DNA form, the CDR3 reads TGTGCCAGCAGTTTACTGACCTCCCTGGGAGTGGAGCAGTACTTC. The encoded protein is CASSLLTSLGVEQYF.

The chain employs TRBV30 and TRBJ2-1; possible D gene TRBD2, 6 bases. Germline V gene sequence: CDR1 GTSNPN, CDR2 SVGIG (reference sequence). Trimming cost V 2 bases and J 2 bases, with 10 bases left between them. This CDR3 is built from 14 residues. CDR3 in amino acids: CAWSYGEAYNEQFF. The CDR3 region has the DNA TGTGCCTGGAGTTATGGGGAGGCCTACAATGAGCAGTTCTTC.

V and J are TRBV3-1 (or the pseudogene TRBV3-2) and TRBJ1-4; 8 bases are shared with TRBD1. Germline loops: CDR1 LGHDT, CDR2 YNNKEL (reference sequence). Trimming took 1 base from V and 2 from J; bases not matched to a gene: 0. The CDR3 totals 15 residues. This chain's CDR3 is CASSQGTGTNEKLFF. The DNA of the CDR3 is TGTGCCAGCAGCCAAGGGACAGGGACTAATGAAAAACTGTTTTTT.

The V call is TRBV29-1, the J call TRBJ2-7; D may be TRBD1 or TRBD2 (5 bases each). V was clipped by 0 bases and J by 1 base, with 7 bases between them. Germline V CDR1 and CDR2: SQVTM, ANQGSEA. The CDR3 spans 13 residues. The CDR3 is CSVEEGPSYEQYF. CDR3 DNA sequence: TGCAGCGTTGAAGAGGGACCTTCCTACGAGCAGTACTTC.

J is TRBJ1-4 and V is TRBV24-1; no clear D. V was clipped by 0 bases and J by 10 bases, with 5 bases between them. This CDR3 is built from 12 residues. Germline CDR1 is KGHDR and CDR2 is SFDVKD. In DNA form, the CDR3 reads TGTGCCACCAGTGATTTGTACCTAAAACTGTTTTTT. It yields the protein CATSDLYLKLFF.

This chain connects TRBV12-3 or TRBV12-4 to TRBJ1-1, with 8 bases aligning to TRBD1. J lost 8 bases, V lost 6 bases, and 2 bases had no gene match. The CDR3 totals 11 residues. CDR3 DNA: TGTGCCAGCAGGAGGACAGGGGAAGCTTTCTTT. It specifies CASRRTGEAFF.

This CDR3 is CASSFDRYTEAFF. The CDR3 region has the DNA TGTGCCAGCAGTTTTGATCGGTACACTGAAGCTTTCTTT. The chain joins TRBV12-3 or TRBV12-4 to TRBJ1-1; D is uncertain. Trimming took off 3 bases at V and 3 bases at J, with 8 bases between the two ends. This CDR3 has 13 amino acids.

The chain uses TRBV10-2 and TRBJ2-7; possibly TRBD1 for D (5 bases). The length of the CDR3 is 16 residues. Germline V lookup: CDR1 WSHSY, CDR2 SAAADI. V gave up 6 bases and J gave up 3 bases, with 21 bases separating them. CDR3 coding DNA: TGCGCCAGCAGGAAGGGGATGTGGCGCAACCTCTACGAGCAGTACTTC. Translation: CASRKGMWRNLYEQYF.

The chain uses TRBV30 and TRBJ2-7; no firm D call. Trimming shortened V by 2 bases and J by 1 base, and 9 bases separated the two germline ends. The CDR3 contains 13 residues. Germline-derived CDR1 and CDR2 are GTSNPN and SVGIG (reference sequence). This CDR3 reads CAWSPAASYEQYF. In nucleotides, the CDR3 is TGTGCCTGGAGTCCAGCAGCTTCCTACGAGCAGTACTTC. The variable domain in full, with the rest retrieved from reference TRBV30 and TRBJ2-7, is SQTIHQWPATLVQPVGSPLSLECTVEGTSNPNLYWYRQAAGRGLQLLFYSVGIGQISSEVPQNLSASRPQDRQFILSSKKLLLSDSGFYLCAWSPAASYEQYFGPGTRLTVT.

This clone was counted once. This chain uses TRBV5-1 with TRBJ1-1; D is perhaps TRBD1 (6 bases). Deletions cut 4 bases from V and 1 base from J, with 11 bases between. CDR3 length: 14 residues. Germline loops: CDR1 SGHRS, CDR2 YFSETQ. The CDR3 spells CASSPGQPNTEAFF. As DNA, the CDR3 is TGCGCCAGCAGCCCAGGACAGCCGAACACTGAAGCTTTCTTT.

The gene calls are TRBV28 and TRBJ2-7, with TRBD2 identical over 11 bases. Germline V gene data show CDR1 as MDHEN and CDR2 as SYDVKM. V shed 7 bases and J 6 bases; nucleotides not matched to a gene: 8. This CDR3 contains 14 residues. For the CDR3, the DNA is TGTGCCAGCATCCTTAGCGGGGGGGCCTCCGAGCAGTACTTC. It encodes CASILSGGASEQYF.

The chain couples TRBV16 to TRBJ2-2; D is unclear. Germline CDR1 reads KGHSY; CDR2 reads FQNENV. Trimming shortened V by 1 base and J by 10 bases, and 10 bases separated the two germline ends. The CDR3 has 13 residues. The CDR3 protein is CASSQFSPPELFF. The CDR3, as DNA: TGTGCCAGCAGCCAATTTTCCCCACCGGAGCTGTTTTTT.

This chain joins TRBV7-7 and TRBJ2-1; 13 positions match TRBD2. Germline loops: CDR1 SSHAT, CDR2 FNYEAQ (reference sequence). The CDR3 totals 16 residues. J lost 8 bases, V lost 1 base, and 5 bases had no gene match. The CDR3 spells CASSLGTSGGAHEQFF. The DNA of the CDR3 is TGTGCCAGCAGCTTAGGTACTAGCGGGGGGGCCCATGAGCAGTTCTTC.

This chain uses TRBV5-1 with TRBJ1-4; 7 bases agree with TRBD1. Trimming cost V 1 base and J 7 bases; bases outside gene matches: 4. The CDR3 contains 14 residues. The V gene's germline CDR1 is SGHRS and CDR2 YFSETQ. CDR3 loop: CASSLTPGGEKLFF. The CDR3 DNA reads as TGCGCCAGCAGCTTGACGCCAGGGGGTGAAAAACTGTTTTTT. Variable domain in full (rest from reference TRBV5-1 and TRBJ1-4): KAGVTQTPRYLIKTRGQQVTLSCSPISGHRSVSWYQQTPGQGLQFLFEYFSETQRNKGNFPGRFSGRQFSNSRSEMNVSTLELGDSALYLCASSLTPGGEKLFFGSGTQLSVL.

The V and J genes are TRBV28 and TRBJ2-6; 8 positions match TRBD1. V shed 7 bases and J 0 bases; nucleotides not matched to a gene: 8. The CDR3 extends over 17 amino acids. Per germline, CDR1 MDHEN and CDR2 SYDVKM. The CDR3 coding sequence is TGTGCCAGCACGTGGCAGGGGGCGAACTCTGGGGCCAACGTCCTGACTTTC. Its protein is CASTWQGANSGANVLTF. Full variable domain (outside the CDR3, taken from reference TRBV28 and TRBJ2-6): DVKVTQSSRYLVKRTGEKVFLECVQDMDHENMFWYRQDPGLGLRLIYFSYDVKMKEKGDIPEGYSVSREKKERFSLILESASTNQTSMYLCASTWQGANSGANVLTFGAGSRLTVL.

This chain joins TRBV28 and TRBJ1-6, with D perhaps TRBD1 (6 bases). Germline assignment: CDR1 MDHEN and CDR2 SYDVKM. The CDR3 is 14 residues long. The germline V and J ends were trimmed by 3 bases and 9 bases, with 12 bases remaining between them. The DNA for the CDR3 is TGTGCCAGCAGTTTGTTACAGGGAGCTTCACCCCTCCACTTT. Its protein product is CASSLLQGASPLHF.

This clone was observed once. The chain has TRBV7-2 and TRBJ1-1; 7 bases agree with TRBD1. CDR3 length: 15 amino acids. From germline, CDR1 is SGHTA and CDR2 FQGNSA. The V segment lost 6 bases and the J segment 0 bases; nucleotides outside the gene matches: 7. Here the CDR3 DNA reads TGTGCCAGCAGATTAACCGGACAGGTGAACACTGAAGCTTTCTTT. Translation: CASRLTGQVNTEAFF.